The 29 T cell receptor beta chains presented below share a single source sample, sequenced in a study of Ad26.COV2.S vaccination and SARS-CoV-2 variants. The treatment was: around 19 received Ad26.COV2.S at low or high dose, single or two shots; about 5 received placebo; per-sample allocation not given. Sampling occurred on day 63 after the first vaccine or placebo injection. Sequenced by immunoSEQ multiplex PCR; TCRdb stores in-frame clones only, minus some. The sample includes 250,000 to 300,000 clones, over 75% of them seen just once. The material was peripheral blood, obtained in a trial of Ad26.COV2.S vaccine versus placebo. The source is a person aged 18-65 years who received the Ad26.COV2.S COVID-19 vaccine or a placebo.

The chain links TRBV7-2 to TRBJ2-1; TRBD2 aligns across 9 bases. This CDR3 is 14 amino acids long. With 10 bases clipped from V and 6 bases from J, the junction kept 10 bases outside the gene matches. The germline CDR1 and CDR2 sequences are SGHTA and FQGNSA. The CDR3 nucleotides are TGTGCCACCAACGGCGGGGGGGCCATCAATGAGCAGTTCTTC. Translating it yields CATNGGGAINEQFF.

V gene TRBV5-6 combines with J gene TRBJ2-7; TRBD1 is a possible D gene (5 bases). This CDR3 is 14 amino acids long. V lost 4 bases and J lost 6, with 17 bases in between. The V gene's germline CDR1 is SGHDT and CDR2 YYEEEE. The DNA of the CDR3 is TGTGCCAGCAGCCGGACCGACAGTGACCTCGAGCAGTACTTC. It specifies CASSRTDSDLEQYF.

The rearrangement links TRBV7-2 to TRBJ1-4, with 8 positions matching TRBD1. This CDR3 comprises 15 residues. Germline V gene sequence: CDR1 SGHTA, CDR2 FQGNSA. V was pared by 4 bases and J by 4 bases, with 5 bases of the junction left unmatched. This chain's CDR3 is CASSSRTGFNEKLFF. Here the CDR3 DNA reads TGTGCCAGCAGCTCCCGGACAGGGTTTAATGAAAAACTGTTTTTT. The full variable domain, completed using reference TRBV7-2 and TRBJ1-4, is GAGVSQSPSNKVTEKGKDVELRCDPISGHTALYWYRQSLGQGLEFLIYFQGNSAPDKSGLPSDRFSAERTGGSVSTLTIQRTQQEDSAVYLCASSSRTGFNEKLFFGSGTQLSVL.

The chain carries TRBV7-9 and TRBJ2-7, with 7 bases that match TRBD2. CDR3 length equals 14 residues. Germline V CDR1 and CDR2: SEHNR, FQNEAQ (reference sequence). V lost 5 bases and J lost 3; bases outside the gene matches: 7. The CDR3 is CASSRDYRSYEQYF. The CDR3 DNA follows: TGTGCCAGCAGCCGGGACTACCGGAGCTACGAGCAGTACTTC. Based on the CDR3 plus reference TRBV7-9 and TRBJ2-7, the full variable domain is DTGVSQNPRHKITKRGQNVTFRCDPISEHNRLYWYRQTLGQGPEFLTYFQNEAQLEKSRLLSDRFSAERPKGSFSTLEIQRTEQGDSAMYLCASSRDYRSYEQYFGPGTRLTVT.

The J gene is TRBJ1-1, the V gene TRBV9, with 9 bases matching TRBD1. Germline lookup yields CDR1 SGDLS and CDR2 YYNGEE. V gave up 2 bases and J gave up 0 bases; unmatched junction bases: 2. This CDR3 comprises 15 residues. DNA for the CDR3: TGTGCCAGCAGCGTTGGGGACAGGGTGAACACTGAAGCTTTCTTT. Translated: CASSVGDRVNTEAFF.

V gene TRBV6-1 combines with J gene TRBJ2-3; weak D call: TRBD2 (6 bases). V lost 0 bases and J 4 bases, leaving 11 bases between the germline ends. CDR1 is MNHNS, CDR2 SASEGT, per germline. The CDR3 totals 15 residues. CDR3 bases: TGTGCCAGCAGTGAAGCCCTCCTAGCGTCAGATACGCAGTATTTT. Translating it yields CASSEALLASDTQYF.

This clone has more than one count but fewer than ten. The chain couples TRBV19 to TRBJ1-5, with D perhaps TRBD1 (5 bases). The CDR3 is 14 residues long. The V gene lost 5 bases and the J gene lost 4 bases, with 12 bases spanning the gap. Germline values: CDR1 LNHDA, CDR2 SQIVND (reference sequence). CDR3: CASSREGWNQPQHF. The CDR3 DNA is TGTGCCAGTAGTCGCGAGGGGTGGAATCAGCCCCAGCATTTT.

This clone was counted only a few times. The chain uses TRBV5-4 and TRBJ1-1, with D possibly TRBD1 on 6 matching bases. With 3 bases removed from V and 0 bases from J, the gap between germline ends came to 12 bases. CDR1 is SGHNT and CDR2 is YYREEE in the germline V gene (reference sequence). The CDR3 has 15 residues. The CDR3 spells CASSSLQGLNTEAFF. The CDR3 region has the DNA TGTGCCAGCAGCTCACTACAGGGTTTGAACACTGAAGCTTTCTTT.

This clone was observed a handful of times. The V gene is TRBV6-2 or TRBV6-3, the J gene TRBJ2-7; 7 bases map to TRBD1. V trimming: 2 bases; J trimming: 6 bases; junction bases outside the gene matches: 7. This CDR3 has 14 residues. The germline V gene has CDR1 MNHEY and CDR2 SVGEGT. The CDR3 reads CASSYRGRLGEQYF. The CDR3 DNA sequence: TGTGCCAGCAGTTACAGGGGGCGGTTGGGCGAGCAGTACTTC.

This clone was seen a single time. This sequence joins TRBV3-1 (or the pseudogene TRBV3-2) and TRBJ2-3; TRBD2 matches at 7 bases. The CDR3 consists of 18 residues. With 1 base clipped from V and 4 bases from J, the junction kept 14 bases outside the gene matches. The germline gives CDR1 LGHDT, CDR2 YNNKEL (reference sequence). DNA for the CDR3: TGTGCCAGCAGCCAAGGCCTACGAGCGGGGAGAACTTCAGATACGCAGTATTTT. Amino acids: CASSQGLRAGRTSDTQYF.

V usage is TRBV5-4 and J usage is TRBJ2-5; 13 positions agree with TRBD2. The CDR3 is 16 amino acids. V lost 5 bases and J lost 5; bases outside the gene matches: 9. In germline, CDR1 is SGHNT, CDR2 YYREEE (reference sequence). The CDR3 spells CASSHRLAGGRETQYF. The CDR3 nucleotides are TGTGCCAGCAGTCATCGACTAGCGGGGGGCCGTGAGACCCAGTACTTC.

This clone was observed once. The chain has TRBV7-2 and TRBJ2-5; the D is unclear. Germline V gene sequence: CDR1 SGHTA, CDR2 FQGNSA. The CDR3 has 15 amino acids. V was pared by 4 bases and J by 2 bases, with 14 bases between. CDR3 coding DNA: TGTGCCAGCAGCTCCAGAAACCTACCTCAAGAGACCCAGTACTTC. Translation gives CASSSRNLPQETQYF.

About this clone itself: This same CDR3 is encoded by further DNA sequences in the sample. The chain joins TRBV11-2 to TRBJ2-7; 8 positions match TRBD2. The CDR3 spans 14 residues. V was clipped by 2 bases and J by 2 bases; unmatched bases: 2. CDR1 is SGHAT and CDR2 is FQNNGV in the germline V gene. CDR3 bases: TGTGCCAGCAGCTTAACGGGAGGGCCCTACGAGCAGTACTTC. Residues: CASSLTGGPYEQYF.

This chain uses TRBV13 with TRBJ1-4; D remains unclear. The CDR3 covers 16 residues. Germline loops: CDR1 PRHDT, CDR2 FYEKMQ (reference sequence). Trimming took 1 base from V and 10 from J, leaving 19 bases between them. In DNA, the CDR3 is TGTGCCAGCAGCTTAGTAGCGGGCCTCGGGAAGGGAAAACTGTTTTTT. It is translated as CASSLVAGLGKGKLFF. Variable domain in full (rest from reference TRBV13 and TRBJ1-4): AAGVIQSPRHLIKEKRETATLKCYPIPRHDTVYWYQQGPGQDPQFLISFYEKMQSDKGSIPDRFSAQQFSDYHSELNMSSLELGDSALYFCASSLVAGLGKGKLFFGSGTQLSVL.

The rearrangement links TRBV6-6 to TRBJ2-6, with TRBD2 as a possible D gene (6 bases). The V end lost 9 bases, the J end lost 0 bases, and 12 bases lay between the germline ends. Germline loops: CDR1 MNHNY, CDR2 SVGAGI (reference sequence). The CDR3 has 15 amino acids. The CDR3 region is CASRDSSSGANVLTF. For the CDR3, the DNA is TGTGCCAGTAGGGACTCTTCCTCTGGGGCCAACGTCCTGACTTTC.

V gene TRBV6-5 combines with J gene TRBJ2-7; D may correspond to TRBD1 or TRBD2 (5 bases each). V was cut by 2 bases and J by 5 bases, with 7 bases left in between. Germline lookup yields CDR1 MNHEY and CDR2 SVGAGI. The CDR3 covers 12 residues. CDR3 sequence: CASSYRGDEQYF. For the CDR3, the DNA is TGTGCCAGCAGTTACCGAGGGGACGAGCAGTACTTC.

This chain joins TRBV30 and TRBJ1-1; D is unresolved. The CDR3 spans 12 residues. The V gene's germline CDR1 is GTSNPN and CDR2 SVGIG (reference sequence). V lost 0 bases to trimming and J lost 11 bases, with 13 bases between them. CDR3 in amino acids: CAWSVREGHAFF. The CDR3 DNA reads as TGTGCCTGGAGTGTACGAGAGGGCCACGCTTTCTTT.

This chain joins TRBV12-5 and TRBJ1-2, with no clear D. The ends were cut back, 3 bases at V and 5 bases at J, with 13 bases in the middle. The CDR3 runs to 14 residues. CDR1 is LGHNT, CDR2 FRNRAP, per germline. CDR3 coding DNA: TGTGCTAGTGGTTTTGAGGGTTTCGCGTATGGCTACACCTTC. Residues: CASGFEGFAYGYTF. Complete variable domain (other parts from reference TRBV12-5 and TRBJ1-2): DARVTQTPRHKVTEMGQEVTMRCQPILGHNTVFWYRQTMMQGLELLAYFRNRAPLDDSGMPKDRFSAEMPDATLATLKIQPSEPRDSAVYFCASGFEGFAYGYTFGSGTRLTVV.

This chain links TRBV11-2 with TRBJ1-1, with D maybe TRBD1 (5 bases). This CDR3 is built from 15 residues. The V gene's germline CDR1 is SGHAT and CDR2 FQNNGV. The germline V and J ends were trimmed by 3 bases and 6 bases, with 17 bases remaining between them. In nucleotides, the CDR3 is TGTGCCAGCAGCTTCCCCCGGACAAATAATCCTGAAGCTTTCTTT. Its translation is CASSFPRTNNPEAFF.

This rearrangement joins TRBV13 to TRBJ2-1, with D maybe TRBD2 (6 bases). Trimming stripped 5 bases from V and 13 bases from J, with 15 bases between. Germline loops: CDR1 PRHDT, CDR2 FYEKMQ (reference sequence). The CDR3 has 12 amino acids. CDR3 sequence (DNA): TGTGCCAGCAGCCGCGGGACTGCCCAACAGTTCTTC. As protein: CASSRGTAQQFF.

CDR3 sequence (DNA): TGTGCCATCAGCGCGAACCCCAGTAGGGAGACCCAGTACTTC. Its translation is CAISANPSRETQYF. The chain joins TRBV10-3 to TRBJ2-5; D is unclear. Deletions cut 6 bases from V and 5 bases from J, with 16 bases between. Germline CDR1 is ENHRY and CDR2 is SYGVKD. CDR3 length: 14 amino acids.

This rearrangement joins TRBV5-4 to TRBJ2-7; 9 bases are a match to TRBD2. The CDR3 is made up of 15 amino acids. CDR1 is SGHNT and CDR2 is YYREEE in the germline V gene (reference sequence). V trimming: 0 bases; J trimming: 6 bases; junction bases outside the gene matches: 7. CDR3 bases: TGTGCCAGCAGCTTGGATGGGCGGGAGGGCCCCGAGCAGTACTTC. As protein: CASSLDGREGPEQYF. The whole variable domain, filled in from reference TRBV5-4 and TRBJ2-7, reads ETGVTQSPTHLIKTRGQQVTLRCSSQSGHNTVSWYQQALGQGPQFIFQYYREEENGRGNFPPRFSGLQFPNYSSELNVNALELDDSALYLCASSLDGREGPEQYFGPGTRLTVT.

The chain has TRBV27 and TRBJ2-1, with D hard to call. The germline V gene encodes CDR1 MNHEY and CDR2 SMNVEV (reference sequence). The CDR3 is 11 amino acids. Trimming left V 3 bases short and J 6 bases short, with 3 bases between. CDR3 coding DNA: TGTGCCAGCAGTTTGGGCAATGAGCAGTTCTTC. Translated, it gives CASSLGNEQFF.

This sequence joins TRBV5-5 and TRBJ1-4; maybe TRBD1 (6 bases). This CDR3 comprises 18 residues. From germline, CDR1 is SGHKS and CDR2 YYEKEE (reference sequence). The V gene lost 0 bases and the J gene lost 0 bases, with 15 bases spanning the gap. The CDR3 nucleotides are TGTGCCAGCAGCTTGGCTCAGACAGGCCCCGCAACTAATGAAAAACTGTTTTTT. This encodes CASSLAQTGPATNEKLFF.

Written as DNA, the CDR3 is TGTGCCAGCACTATCCTTAGGGGGGGCACGTTCTTC. It specifies CASTILRGGTFF. The chain carries TRBV12-3 or TRBV12-4 and TRBJ2-1, with D possibly being TRBD2 (7 bases). Trimming removed 7 bases from V and 15 bases from J, with 19 bases in between. CDR3 length: 12 residues.

This chain uses TRBV5-1 with TRBJ1-2, with D perhaps TRBD1 (6 bases). Germline values: CDR1 SGHRS, CDR2 YFSETQ. V lost 2 bases and J lost 7, with 18 bases in between. The CDR3 spans 15 residues. The CDR3: CASSFQQGAGGGYTF. Here the CDR3 DNA reads TGCGCCAGCAGCTTTCAACAGGGTGCGGGTGGTGGCTACACCTTC.

V and J are TRBV12-3 or TRBV12-4 and TRBJ1-1; maybe TRBD1 (5 bases). The germline V and J ends were trimmed by 6 bases and 4 bases, with 9 bases remaining between them. The CDR3 contains 12 residues. Here the CDR3 reads CASRGVATEAFF. DNA of the CDR3: TGTGCCAGCAGGGGGGTAGCCACTGAAGCTTTCTTT.

This clone was seen once. The chain combines TRBV13 with TRBJ1-1; D remains unclear. The V gene lost 5 bases and the J gene lost 2 bases, with 3 bases spanning the gap. Germline V gene data show CDR1 as PRHDT and CDR2 as FYEKMQ (reference sequence). This CDR3 is 11 amino acids long. CDR3 sequence reads: CASSPNTEAFF. Here the CDR3 DNA reads TGTGCCAGCAGCCCAAACACTGAAGCTTTCTTT.

The genes are TRBV28 and TRBJ2-1, with D possibly matching TRBD1 (6 bases). V lost 6 bases and J lost 15, with 24 bases in between. Per germline, CDR1 MDHEN and CDR2 SYDVKM. This CDR3 region has 14 residues. This CDR3 is CASSSGQRSPSWFF. In nucleotides, the CDR3 is TGTGCCAGCAGCTCTGGACAGCGGAGTCCCAGTTGGTTCTTC.